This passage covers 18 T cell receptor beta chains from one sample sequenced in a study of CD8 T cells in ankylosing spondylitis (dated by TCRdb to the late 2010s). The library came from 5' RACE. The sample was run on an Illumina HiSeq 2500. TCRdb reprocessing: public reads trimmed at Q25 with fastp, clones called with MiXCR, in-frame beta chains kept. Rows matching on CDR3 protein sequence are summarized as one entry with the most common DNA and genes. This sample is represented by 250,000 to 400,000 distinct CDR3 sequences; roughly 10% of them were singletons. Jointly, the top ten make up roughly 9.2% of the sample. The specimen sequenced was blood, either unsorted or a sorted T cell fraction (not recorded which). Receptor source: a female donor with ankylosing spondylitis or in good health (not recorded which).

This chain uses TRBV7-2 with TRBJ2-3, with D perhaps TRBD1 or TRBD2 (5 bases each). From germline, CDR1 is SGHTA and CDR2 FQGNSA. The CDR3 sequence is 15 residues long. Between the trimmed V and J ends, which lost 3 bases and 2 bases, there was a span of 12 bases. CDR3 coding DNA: TGTGCCAGCAGCTTGGGGACCCCGTCCACAGATACGCAGTATTTT. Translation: CASSLGTPSTDTQYF. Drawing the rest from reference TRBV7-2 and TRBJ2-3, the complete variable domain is GAGVSQSPSNKVTEKGKDVELRCDPISGHTALYWYRQSLGQGLEFLIYFQGNSAPDKSGLPSDRFSAERTGGSVSTLTIQRTQQEDSAVYLCASSLGTPSTDTQYFGPGTRLTVL.

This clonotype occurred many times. CDR3 sequence (DNA): TGTGCCAGCGGTAGGGACGAAAACTATGGCTACACCTTC. It yields the protein CASGRDENYGYTF. The chain is built from TRBV6-6 and TRBJ1-2; perhaps TRBD1 as D (5 bases). The CDR3 covers 13 residues. Trimming pared 8 bases from V and 2 bases from J, leaving 12 bases between. The germline V gene has CDR1 MNHNY and CDR2 SVGAGI (reference sequence).

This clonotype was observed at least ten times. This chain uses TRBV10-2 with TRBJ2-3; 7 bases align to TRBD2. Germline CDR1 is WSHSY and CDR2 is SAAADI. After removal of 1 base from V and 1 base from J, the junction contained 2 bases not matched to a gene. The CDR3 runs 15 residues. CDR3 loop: CASSEWGGGTDTQYF. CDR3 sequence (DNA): TGCGCCAGCAGTGAGTGGGGGGGGGGCACAGATACGCAGTATTTT.

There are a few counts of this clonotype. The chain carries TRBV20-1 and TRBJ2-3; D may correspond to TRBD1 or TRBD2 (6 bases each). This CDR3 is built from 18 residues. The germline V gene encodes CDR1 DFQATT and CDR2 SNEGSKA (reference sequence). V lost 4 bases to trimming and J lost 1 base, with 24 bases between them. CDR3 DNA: TGCAGTGCTAACCCGAGCCCGACACGACGGGGGCGCACAGATACGCAGTATTTT. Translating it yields CSANPSPTRRGRTDTQYF.

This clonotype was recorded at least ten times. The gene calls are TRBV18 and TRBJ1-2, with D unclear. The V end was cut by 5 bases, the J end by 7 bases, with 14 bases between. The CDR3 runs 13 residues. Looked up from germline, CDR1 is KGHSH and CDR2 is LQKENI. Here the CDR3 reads CASSTDGASGYTF. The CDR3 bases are TGTGCCAGCTCAACGGACGGAGCCAGTGGCTACACCTTC.

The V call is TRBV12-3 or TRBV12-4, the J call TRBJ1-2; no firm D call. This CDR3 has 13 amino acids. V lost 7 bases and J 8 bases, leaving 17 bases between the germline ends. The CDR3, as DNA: TGTGCCAGCAATCCGCCCGAAGGGAACGGCTACACCTTC. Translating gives CASNPPEGNGYTF.

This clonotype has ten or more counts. Here the CDR3 DNA reads TGCGCCAGCAGCCAAGGTAGCGGGGTCCACAATGAGCAGTTCTTC. This encodes CASSQGSGVHNEQFF. The chain carries TRBV4-3 and TRBJ2-1; 8 nucleotides line up with TRBD2. CDR3 length equals 15 residues. V was clipped by 1 base and J by 5 bases; unmatched bases: 4. Germline CDR1 LGHNA, CDR2 YSLEER.

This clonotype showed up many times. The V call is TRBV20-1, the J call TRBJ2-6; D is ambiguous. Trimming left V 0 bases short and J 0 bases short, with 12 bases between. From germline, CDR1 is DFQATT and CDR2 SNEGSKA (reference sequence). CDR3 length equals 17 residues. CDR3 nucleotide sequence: TGCAGTGCTAGAGATCTGTTGTCGAGCTCTGGGGCCAACGTCCTGACTTTC. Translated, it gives CSARDLLSSSGANVLTF.

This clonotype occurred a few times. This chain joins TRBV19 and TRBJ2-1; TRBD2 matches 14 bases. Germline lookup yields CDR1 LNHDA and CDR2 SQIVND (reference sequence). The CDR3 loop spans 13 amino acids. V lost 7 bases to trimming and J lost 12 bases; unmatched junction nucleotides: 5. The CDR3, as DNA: TGTGCCAGTACTCCCGGGACTAGCGGGAGGCAGTTCTTC. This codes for CASTPGTSGRQFF.

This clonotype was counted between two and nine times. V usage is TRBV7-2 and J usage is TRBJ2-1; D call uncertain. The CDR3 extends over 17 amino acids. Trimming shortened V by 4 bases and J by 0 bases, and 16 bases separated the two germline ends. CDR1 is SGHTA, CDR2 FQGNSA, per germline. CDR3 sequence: CASSSPGSPGSYNEQFF. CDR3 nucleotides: TGTGCCAGCAGCTCCCCCGGCAGCCCCGGCTCCTACAATGAGCAGTTCTTC.

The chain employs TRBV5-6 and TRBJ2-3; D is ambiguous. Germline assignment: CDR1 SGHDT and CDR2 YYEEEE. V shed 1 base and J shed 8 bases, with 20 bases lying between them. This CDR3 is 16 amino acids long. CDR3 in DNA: TGTGCCAGCAGCTTGAGTTTGGGTGTAGGCCCAGGTACGCAGTATTTT. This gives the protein CASSLSLGVGPGTQYF. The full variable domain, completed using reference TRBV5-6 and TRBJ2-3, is DAGVTQSPTHLIKTRGQQVTLRCSPKSGHDTVSWYQQALGQGPQFIFQYYEEEERQRGNFPDRFSGHQFPNYSSELNVNALLLGDSALYLCASSLSLGVGPGTQYFGPGTRLTVL.

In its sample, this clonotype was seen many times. Here the CDR3 reads CASWAIGHSSYEQYF. The CDR3 DNA reads TGTGCCAGCTGGGCCATTGGGCACAGCTCCTACGAGCAGTACTTC. V is TRBV5-6 and J is TRBJ2-7; D uncertain. The V end was cut by 7 bases, the J end by 0 bases, with 17 bases between. Germline V gives CDR1 SGHDT, CDR2 YYEEEE. CDR3 length equals 15 residues.

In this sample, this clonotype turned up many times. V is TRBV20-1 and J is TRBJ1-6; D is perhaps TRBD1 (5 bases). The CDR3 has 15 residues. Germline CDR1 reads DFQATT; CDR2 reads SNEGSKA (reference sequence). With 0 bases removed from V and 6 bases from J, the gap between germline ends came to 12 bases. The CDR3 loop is CSARDQRGFNSPLHF. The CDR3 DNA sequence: TGCAGTGCTAGAGATCAGAGGGGTTTTAATTCACCCCTCCACTTT.

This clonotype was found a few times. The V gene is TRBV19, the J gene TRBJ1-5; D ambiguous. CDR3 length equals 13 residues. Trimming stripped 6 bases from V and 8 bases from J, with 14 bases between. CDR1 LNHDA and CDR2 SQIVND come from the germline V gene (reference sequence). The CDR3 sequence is CASRGDTSEPQHF. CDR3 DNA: TGTGCCAGTAGGGGAGACACCTCGGAGCCCCAGCATTTT.

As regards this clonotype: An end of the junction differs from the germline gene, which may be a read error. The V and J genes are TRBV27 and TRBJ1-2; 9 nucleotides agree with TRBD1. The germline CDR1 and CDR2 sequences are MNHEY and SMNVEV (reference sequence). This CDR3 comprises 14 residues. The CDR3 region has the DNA TGTGCCAGCAGGCGACAGGGGGAGGGCTATGGCGACACCTTC. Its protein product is CASRRQGEGYGDTF.

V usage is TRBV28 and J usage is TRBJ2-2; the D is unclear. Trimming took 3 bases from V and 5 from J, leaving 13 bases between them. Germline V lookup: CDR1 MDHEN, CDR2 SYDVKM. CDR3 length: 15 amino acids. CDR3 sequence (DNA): TGTGCCAGCAGTTTTCCGGCTAGTCGGACCGGGGAGCTGTTTTTT. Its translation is CASSFPASRTGELFF.

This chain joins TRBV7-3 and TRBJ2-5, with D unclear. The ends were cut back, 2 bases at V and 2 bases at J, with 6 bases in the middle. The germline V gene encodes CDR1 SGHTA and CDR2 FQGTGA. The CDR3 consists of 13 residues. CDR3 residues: CASSLDGQETQYF. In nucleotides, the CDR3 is TGTGCCAGCAGCTTAGACGGTCAAGAGACCCAGTACTTC.

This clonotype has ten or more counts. The CDR3 bases are TGCGCCAGCAGCTTGGCTTCTCACAGGGCCGTGGACGAGCAGTACTTC. Its translation: CASSLASHRAVDEQYF. This chain joins TRBV5-1 and TRBJ2-7; D possibly corresponds to TRBD1 (6 bases). Trimming cost V 0 bases and J 5 bases, with 18 bases left between them. Germline CDR1 is SGHRS and CDR2 is YFSETQ. This CDR3 is 16 amino acids long.